This TCR beta chain is drawn from a study of T cell repertoires in cytomegalovirus infection. At the level of the study: Public TCR beta signatures indicated both CMV infection and matching HLA type. General study results and limits: Identification of carriers of CMV plus the relevant HLA was performed using cumulative public TCR beta family frequency. There were HLA-C-restricted CMV-specific TCR beta clonotypes dominating the ex vivo response.

This clonotype was seen repeatedly, ten times or more. Its matching antigen is unknown. In TCRdb, the reads were re-called with MiXCR into one record per CDR3 protein. There are around 180,000 distinct CDR3 sequences in the sample; roughly 30% occur only once, and roughly 31% lies in the top ten. Germline V gene lookup returns CDR1 SGHTA and CDR2 FQGNSA. The CDR3 has 13 amino acids. The ends were cut back, 3 bases at V and 5 bases at J, with 8 bases in the middle. The receptor was derived from a human donor in good health (CMV status not recorded). Some clones in this sample may be carry-over from other donors' samples. The sequencing sample was made of PBMCs. This chain links TRBV7-2 with TRBJ2-1; D gene ambiguous. The CDR3 region has the DNA TGTGCCAGCAGCTTTAACCGGGACAATGAGCAGTTCTTC. Residues: CASSFNRDNEQFF.